Listed here is a single T cell receptor beta chain. A single count supports this clone. Its antigen is unknown. No base quality values were provided; no much bigger clone lies one nucleotide off. Via the germline V gene (reference sequence), CDR1 is MNHEY and CDR2 SMNVEV. The CDR3 runs 14 residues from the cysteine to the phenylalanine. CDR3 DNA only is kept here, 42 bases in frame from base 1. Here V drops 8 bases and J drops 3 bases, and the junction holds 7 bases not matched to any gene. Genomic DNA was extracted from sorted cells for sequencing of the TCRbeta CDR3 region. TCRbeta CDR3 regions were sequenced using the immunoSEQ Assay. TCRdb took this table from immuneACCESS and kept in-frame rearrangements with V and J called. Such tables lack part of the clones; where checked against another copy, unresolved V genes explain under half of the gap, and the rest is unexplained. The sample data list approximately 32,000 clones, and roughly nine tenths of these were observed just once. Around a tenth of the sample goes to the ten largest clones.

This entry comes from a study of OX40 agonist ivuxolimab in advanced cancers. Some background on the complete study: The costimulatory receptor OX40 (CD134) was targeted by ivuxolimab, a fully human IgG2 agonistic monoclonal antibody. Intravenous ivuxolimab was administered to patients every 2 weeks at six dose levels: 0.01, 0.1, 0.3, 1.5, 3 and 10 mg/kg. Of the 50 to 55 patients in dose escalation, 19 had hepatocellular carcinoma, around 15 had melanoma, 9 had renal cell carcinoma and 9 had head and neck cancer. The dose-escalation cohort was about 83% male with a mean age of approximately 60 years, ranging from roughly 23 to 79. Patients were allowed to have had prior anti-PD-1, anti-PD-L1 or anti-CTLA-4 therapy, and approximately 39% of the dose-escalation patients had been treated with checkpoint inhibitors. Partial responses occurred in three dose-escalation patients, of whom one had hepatocellular carcinoma and two had cutaneous melanoma. Peripheral TCRbeta sequencing was intended to test whether TCR sequence diversity was altered and clonal T-cell expansion was caused by ivuxolimab. The paper covers the monotherapy dose-escalation part of the phase I ivuxolimab trial, which included N of about 56 patients. The investigation overall reported the following: In the 0.1-3.0 mg/kg groups, partial responders were among the patients with the lowest normalized peripheral clonal expansion, particularly in CD8+ T cells. On average, CD8+ T cells showed more expanded clones than CD4+ T cells after ivuxolimab. Clonal expansion of both CD4+ and CD8+ blood T cells was observed from baseline to week 6 at doses 0.1 to 3.0 mg/kg. Low levels of normalized T-cell clonal expansion were also shown by some nonresponding patients. The antigen specificity of the peripheral T cells that underwent clonal expansion was not determined.

The trial excluded patients who had a history of autoimmune disease or were on systemic immunosuppression. Peripheral blood for TCR sequencing was collected from all dose cohorts at baseline, on cycle 4 day 1, and on cycle 7 day 1. Samples came from an open-label, multicenter, first-in-human phase I dose-escalation trial of ivuxolimab. The trial enrolled adults with locally advanced or metastatic head and neck squamous cell, hepatocellular, melanoma or renal cell carcinoma. Before TCR sequencing, CD4+ and CD8+ T cells were separately sorted from peripheral blood. This specimen consisted of CD4+ or CD8+ T cells sorted from blood, obtained in a trial of the OX40 agonist ivuxolimab. The chain couples TRBV27 to TRBJ2-3; TRBD1 aligns with 8 central bases. The receptor was derived from an adult with an advanced solid tumor such as melanoma, head and neck, liver or kidney cancer. The CDR3 here reads CASRNRQGTDTQYF. The DNA is as follows: TGTGCCAGCCGTAACCGACAGGGGACAGATACGCAGTATTTT.